One sample yielded the 26 T cell receptor beta chains listed below, sequenced in a study of cytomegalovirus exposure and HLA in healthy donors. The primer mix had 60 Vbeta and 13 Jbeta primers. TCRdb keeps only in-frame clones here, not all; method: immunoSEQ multiplex PCR. This sample has over 150,000 clones, with around 79% found just once. Sequencing was done on a sample of PBMCs. These receptors all stem from a man aged 40-50 years in good health and CMV-seronegative.

The chain links TRBV5-1 to TRBJ1-4; TRBD1 matches at 7 bases. This CDR3 is 18 amino acids long. The ends lost 0 bases at V and 0 bases at J; junction bases unmatched: 8. From germline, CDR1 is SGHRS and CDR2 YFSETQ. For the CDR3, the DNA is TGCGCCAGCAGCTTGGAGGGCAGGGGGACCGCAACTAATGAAAAACTGTTTTTT. This sequence encodes CASSLEGRGTATNEKLFF.

This sequence joins TRBV9 and TRBJ2-1; TRBD2 might be the D (6 bases). CDR3 length equals 16 residues. CDR1 is SGDLS, CDR2 YYNGEE, per germline. Deletions cut 3 bases from V and 4 bases from J, with 17 bases between. CDR3 DNA: TGTGCCAGCAGCGCGGGATTAGGGGAGGCGTACAATGAGCAGTTCTTC. Amino acids: CASSAGLGEAYNEQFF. The full variable domain, in which reference TRBV9 and TRBJ2-1 provide the parts outside the CDR3, is DSGVTQTPKHLITATGQRVTLRCSPRSGDLSVYWYQQSLDQGLQFLIQYYNGEERAKGNILERFSAQQFPDLHSELNLSSLELGDSALYFCASSAGLGEAYNEQFFGPGTRLTVL.

The V gene is TRBV7-2, the J gene TRBJ2-1; 12 bases line up with TRBD2. The CDR3 extends over 19 amino acids. Losses at the gene ends were 6 bases for V and 0 bases for J; bases not matched to a gene: 12. CDR1 is SGHTA, CDR2 FQGNSA, per germline. This CDR3 is CASSLRTSGTPSSYNEQFF. The CDR3 DNA is TGTGCCAGCAGTCTTCGGACTAGCGGGACACCAAGCTCCTACAATGAGCAGTTCTTC.

The CDR3 sequence: CAITPGTDYEQYF. In nucleotides, the CDR3 is TGTGCCATCACCCCTGGGACAGACTACGAGCAGTACTTC. The J gene is TRBJ2-7, the V gene TRBV10-3, with TRBD1 matching over 7 bases. The germline V gene encodes CDR1 ENHRY and CDR2 SYGVKD. The CDR3 spans 13 residues. V lost 7 bases to trimming and J lost 3 bases; unmatched junction nucleotides: 6.

This clone turned up a few times. The chain is built from TRBV5-1 and TRBJ1-1; TRBD1 matches at 9 bases. The junction had 6 bases not matched to a gene; V was cut back by 0 bases and J by 0 bases. Germline V gene sequence: CDR1 SGHRS, CDR2 YFSETQ. CDR3 length equals 17 residues. The CDR3 DNA reads TGCGCCAGCAGCTTGGGGACAGGGGAATCCGTGAACACTGAAGCTTTCTTT. Protein: CASSLGTGESVNTEAFF.

The rearrangement uses TRBV11-2 and TRBJ2-5; 9 bases map to TRBD2. In germline, CDR1 is SGHAT, CDR2 FQNNGV. V shed 5 bases and J 1 base; nucleotides not matched to a gene: 8. There are 16 residues in the CDR3. CDR3 residues: CASSSGGAGGQETQYF. The DNA of the CDR3 is TGTGCCAGCAGCAGCGGAGGAGCGGGGGGCCAAGAGACCCAGTACTTC.

J is TRBJ2-1 and V is TRBV6-1, with 8 bases aligning to TRBD2. Germline V gene data show CDR1 as MNHNS and CDR2 as SASEGT. The CDR3 length is 15 residues. The trim removed 7 bases at V and 9 bases at J, leaving 14 bases unmatched. DNA for the CDR3: TGTGCCAGCATGTTAACTAGCGGTGGTGGGGGTGAGCAGTTCTTC. Translated, it gives CASMLTSGGGGEQFF.

The chain links TRBV5-4 to TRBJ2-5; 8 nucleotides match TRBD1. V shed 4 bases, J shed 4 bases, and the junction held 3 bases outside the gene matches. CDR3 length: 13 amino acids. Germline V gene lookup returns CDR1 SGHNT and CDR2 YYREEE (reference sequence). CDR3 bases: TGTGCCAGCAGCACCAGGGGGCGAGAGACCCAGTACTTC. Protein product: CASSTRGRETQYF.

Only a few counts were recorded for this clone. The chain has TRBV5-1 and TRBJ2-3, with D possibly TRBD1 on 5 matching bases. The germline CDR1 and CDR2 sequences are SGHRS and YFSETQ. Trimming took off 5 bases at V and 2 bases at J, with 12 bases between the two ends. This CDR3 region has 14 residues. The CDR3 spells CASSFDRDTDTQYF. In DNA form, the CDR3 reads TGCGCCAGCAGTTTTGACAGAGACACAGATACGCAGTATTTT.

The chain couples TRBV29-1 to TRBJ2-5; D possibly corresponds to TRBD2 (7 bases). The J call may be in error: the DNA end matches TRBJ2-7 better. CDR3 length equals 13 residues. Germline-derived CDR1 and CDR2 are SQVTM and ANQGSEA. The CDR3 reads CSVEGRGGYEQYF. The CDR3, as DNA: TGCAGCGTTGAGGGGAGGGGGGGCTACGAGCAGTACTTC.

The rearrangement links TRBV28 to TRBJ1-5; 12 bases fit TRBD1. CDR1 is MDHEN and CDR2 is SYDVKM in the germline V gene. The CDR3 is 16 amino acids. After removal of 2 bases from V and 6 bases from J, the junction contained 5 bases not matched to a gene. In DNA, the CDR3 is TGTGCCAGCAGTTTAGCCGGGACAGGGGGCGTTCAGCCCCAGCATTTT. It codes for CASSLAGTGGVQPQHF. The full variable domain, rest sourced from reference TRBV28 and TRBJ1-5, is DVKVTQSSRYLVKRTGEKVFLECVQDMDHENMFWYRQDPGLGLRLIYFSYDVKMKEKGDIPEGYSVSREKKERFSLILESASTNQTSMYLCASSLAGTGGVQPQHFGDGTRLSIL.

The genes are TRBV19 and TRBJ2-1, with D perhaps matching TRBD2 (5 bases). CDR1 and CDR2 from the germline V gene are LNHDA and SQIVND (reference sequence). The CDR3 covers 14 residues. The V and J ends lost 9 bases and 7 bases respectively, with 19 bases between them. The CDR3 loop is CASCSGGGINEQFF. The CDR3 DNA reads as TGTGCCAGCTGCAGTGGAGGTGGGATTAATGAGCAGTTCTTC.

The chain recombines TRBV28 with TRBJ2-5, with 7 bases identical to TRBD1. The closer fit of TRBJ2-7 to the DNA end suggests the J call may be wrong. CDR1 is MDHEN and CDR2 is SYDVKM in the germline V gene. This CDR3 has 15 amino acids. As DNA, the CDR3 is TGTGCCAGCGAACGAGGACAGGTCCGCTCCTACGAGCAGTACTTC. Amino acids: CASERGQVRSYEQYF.

This clone has more than one count but fewer than ten. V and J are TRBV28 and TRBJ2-1; 7 positions agree with TRBD2. Germline V gene lookup returns CDR1 MDHEN and CDR2 SYDVKM. Trimming removed 5 bases from V and 6 bases from J; junction bases left unmatched: 7. This CDR3 has 14 residues. The CDR3 bases are TGTGCCAGCAGTCGTCGGGCTAGCGGCAATGAGCAGTTCTTC. Protein: CASSRRASGNEQFF. The full variable domain, its missing parts supplied by reference TRBV28 and TRBJ2-1, is DVKVTQSSRYLVKRTGEKVFLECVQDMDHENMFWYRQDPGLGLRLIYFSYDVKMKEKGDIPEGYSVSREKKERFSLILESASTNQTSMYLCASSRRASGNEQFFGPGTRLTVL.

This chain links TRBV2 with TRBJ2-3; TRBD2 is a possible D gene (6 bases). Trimming removed 6 bases from V and 2 bases from J, with 12 bases in between. Germline-derived CDR1 and CDR2 are SNHLY and FYNNEI. The length of the CDR3 is 14 residues. For the CDR3, the DNA is TGTGCCAGCAGAATTGGAGGGGCCACAGATACGCAGTATTTT. Translation: CASRIGGATDTQYF.

In its sample, this clone was seen a few times. The chain combines TRBV28 with TRBJ1-3; D uncertain. Germline V gene lookup returns CDR1 MDHEN and CDR2 SYDVKM. Trimming left V 5 bases short and J 0 bases short, with 17 bases between. There are 17 residues in the CDR3. The DNA for the CDR3 is TGTGCCAGCAGTCCCCCGGGAGGTTCTATCTCTGGAAACACCATATATTTT. Protein: CASSPPGGSISGNTIYF.

This clone was recorded a few times. This chain uses TRBV5-1 with TRBJ2-7, with no clear D. The CDR3 consists of 14 residues. In germline, CDR1 is SGHRS, CDR2 YFSETQ. V was clipped by 0 bases and J by 5 bases, with 12 bases between them. In DNA, the CDR3 is TGCGCCAGCAGCTTGGAACCGAACTCGAACGAGCAGTACTTC. Its translation: CASSLEPNSNEQYF.

V usage is TRBV7-2 and J usage is TRBJ2-3, with no clear D. Trimming took off 2 bases at V and 4 bases at J, with 10 bases between the two ends. Germline lookup yields CDR1 SGHTA and CDR2 FQGNSA. The CDR3 loop spans 14 amino acids. The CDR3 bases are TGTGCCAGCAGCTTATTCACTACCTCAGATACGCAGTATTTT. It codes for CASSLFTTSDTQYF.

The chain recombines TRBV28 with TRBJ2-5; 8 bases are shared with TRBD1. Trimming cost V 3 bases and J 3 bases; bases outside gene matches: 3. This CDR3 spans 14 amino acids. Germline values: CDR1 MDHEN, CDR2 SYDVKM. Here the CDR3 reads CASSFGGQEETQYF. Here the CDR3 DNA reads TGTGCCAGCAGTTTCGGGGGACAGGAAGAGACCCAGTACTTC.

V usage is TRBV6-5 and J usage is TRBJ1-3; possibly TRBD1 for D (6 bases). The CDR3 extends over 14 amino acids. CDR1 is MNHEY, CDR2 SVGAGI, per germline. The V and J ends lost 6 bases and 0 bases respectively, with 9 bases between them. The DNA for the CDR3 is TGTGCCAGCAGCGCGACAGGCTCTGGAAACACCATATATTTT. Encoded protein: CASSATGSGNTIYF.

The V and J genes are TRBV5-1 and TRBJ2-1, with TRBD2 matching over 9 bases. V dropped 1 base and J dropped 6; count of bases not matched to a gene: 8. Germline V gene sequence: CDR1 SGHRS, CDR2 YFSETQ. The CDR3 sequence is 16 residues long. The DNA of the CDR3 is TGCGCCAGCAGCTTGAGGGCCCAGCGGGGGGTCAATGAGCAGTTCTTC. It is translated as CASSLRAQRGVNEQFF.

The V and J genes are TRBV4-3 and TRBJ2-1, with TRBD2 matching 9 bases. Germline CDR1 reads LGHNA; CDR2 reads YSLEER. V dropped 1 base and J dropped 7; count of bases not matched to a gene: 8. The CDR3 has 16 residues. The CDR3 spells CASSQGGGRVGNEQFF. CDR3 DNA: TGCGCCAGCAGCCAAGGGGGCGGGAGGGTAGGGAATGAGCAGTTCTTC.

The table lists this clone with a few counts. The chain has TRBV11-2 and TRBJ2-7; 9 bases match TRBD2. The CDR3 is 17 amino acids. The ends lost 5 bases at V and 2 bases at J; junction bases unmatched: 13. Germline lookup yields CDR1 SGHAT and CDR2 FQNNGV. The CDR3: CASSQGWEREVPYEQYF. The DNA of the CDR3 is TGTGCCAGCAGCCAAGGATGGGAGCGGGAGGTCCCCTACGAGCAGTACTTC.

This chain connects TRBV19 to TRBJ2-1; TRBD2 is a possible D gene (6 bases). This CDR3 has 15 residues. V was shortened by 1 base and J by 3 bases, with 10 bases between the two germline ends. Looked up from germline, CDR1 is LNHDA and CDR2 is SQIVND (reference sequence). As DNA, the CDR3 is TGTGCCAGTAGTATAGGTAGCGGAGTCTACAATGAGCAGTTCTTC. It codes for CASSIGSGVYNEQFF.

The CDR3 loop is CASTKTSGLPSGFDTGELFF. The CDR3 DNA follows: TGTGCCAGCACCAAAACTAGCGGCCTCCCTAGTGGGTTTGACACCGGGGAGCTGTTTTTT. J is TRBJ2-2 and V is TRBV9; 8 bases line up with TRBD2. With V trimmed by 6 bases and J by 3 bases, 22 bases remained unmatched. Germline loops: CDR1 SGDLS, CDR2 YYNGEE. The CDR3 length is 20 residues.

The CDR3 protein is CASSIAQAGGEQYF. CDR3 sequence (DNA): TGTGCCAGCAGCATCGCCCAAGCGGGGGGCGAGCAGTACTTC. The V call is TRBV11-2, the J call TRBJ2-7, with 9 bases aligning to TRBD2. The CDR3 loop spans 14 amino acids. Trimming cost V 5 bases and J 6 bases; bases outside gene matches: 8. Germline CDR1 SGHAT, CDR2 FQNNGV.